The 14 T cell receptor beta chains below come from one sample, sequenced in a study of spatial heterogeneity in lung cancer. Using its own MiXCR run on the 5' RACE reads, TCRdb lists one record per CDR3 protein. In the table there are 80,000 to 95,000 distinct CDR3 sequences, approximately 8.6% of which are singletons. The time point denotes: sample taken at primary tumor resection. Without sorting, whole RNA was sequenced from tumor, nontumor lung or frozen PBMC. Sample: PBMCs, taken at surgery. Receptor source: a male donor with early-stage non-small cell lung cancer.

V usage is TRBV5-8 and J usage is TRBJ2-1; D is unclear. The CDR3 consists of 13 residues. The V gene's germline CDR1 is SGHTS and CDR2 YDEGEE. Trimming removed 2 bases from V and 5 bases from J, with 8 bases in between. CDR3 sequence: CASSFGVHNEQFF. The CDR3 DNA follows: TGTGCCAGCAGCTTTGGGGTCCACAATGAGCAGTTCTTC.

This clonotype was observed a few times. The rearrangement joins TRBV7-8 to TRBJ2-7, with 10 bases that match TRBD2. CDR1 and CDR2 from the germline V gene are SGHVS and FQNEAQ. The J segment lost 1 base and the V segment lost 2 bases, leaving 14 bases of the junction unmatched. The CDR3 is 19 amino acids. CDR3 loop: CASSLRRRYLAGGSYEQYF. The CDR3 DNA is TGTGCCAGCAGCTTAAGACGCAGATACTTAGCGGGGGGATCCTACGAGCAGTACTTC.

This clonotype turned up a few times. The V call is TRBV29-1, the J call TRBJ2-3, with TRBD1 identical over 7 bases. The germline gives CDR1 SQVTM, CDR2 ANQGSEA. Trimming removed 6 bases from V and 2 bases from J; junction bases left unmatched: 8. CDR3 length: 14 residues. The DNA for the CDR3 is TGCAGCGTCAGGGGGTCCCCTCACACAGATACGCAGTATTTT. Translation: CSVRGSPHTDTQYF.

This clonotype appeared many times. The chain carries TRBV6-5 and TRBJ2-2; maybe TRBD2 (7 bases). Germline V gene data show CDR1 as MNHEY and CDR2 as SVGAGI. V was clipped by 8 bases and J by 5 bases, with 12 bases between them. The CDR3 has 13 residues. The CDR3 spells CASGRGGTGELFF. CDR3 nucleotides: TGTGCCAGCGGAAGGGGGGGGACCGGGGAGCTGTTTTTT.

This clonotype was seen only a few times. V gene TRBV7-9 combines with J gene TRBJ1-1; TRBD1 might be the D (6 bases). The CDR3 sequence is 16 residues long. Trimming removed 5 bases at V and 5 bases at J, with 21 bases between. The germline V gene has CDR1 SEHNR and CDR2 FQNEAQ (reference sequence). CDR3 DNA: TGTGCCAGCAGCCAAGATCAGGGGTCGGCGGGGACTGAAGCTTTCTTT. It yields the protein CASSQDQGSAGTEAFF.

This clonotype has a count of ten or more. The J gene is TRBJ2-5, the V gene TRBV7-9; 10 nucleotides line up with TRBD2. The CDR3 consists of 14 residues. Trimming took 6 bases from V and 4 from J; bases not matched to a gene: 5. The germline V gene encodes CDR1 SEHNR and CDR2 FQNEAQ (reference sequence). The CDR3 DNA sequence: TGTGCCAGCAGTCGGAGCGGGGGGGCAGAGACCCAGTACTTC. It translates to CASSRSGGAETQYF.

This clonotype was counted between two and nine times. This chain joins TRBV20-1 and TRBJ1-2; TRBD1 matches at 7 bases. CDR3 length: 11 residues. CDR1 is DFQATT and CDR2 is SNEGSKA in the germline V gene (reference sequence). V was pared by 5 bases and J by 3 bases, with 0 bases of the junction left unmatched. The CDR3 loop is CSAGTDYGYTF. In nucleotides, the CDR3 is TGCAGTGCTGGGACAGACTATGGCTACACCTTC.

V usage is TRBV7-8 and J usage is TRBJ2-3, with D unresolved. Germline CDR1 reads SGHVS; CDR2 reads FQNEAQ. The V gene lost 7 bases and the J gene lost 2 bases, with 16 bases spanning the gap. This CDR3 has 15 residues. CDR3: CASTDLRQSTDTQYF. CDR3 coding DNA: TGTGCCAGCACCGACTTAAGGCAATCCACAGATACGCAGTATTTT.

The V and J genes are TRBV20-1 and TRBJ2-2; TRBD2 is a possible D gene (5 bases). The CDR3 extends over 14 amino acids. Germline V gene sequence: CDR1 DFQATT, CDR2 SNEGSKA (reference sequence). The V end lost 0 bases, the J end lost 6 bases, and 11 bases lay between the germline ends. CDR3 coding DNA: TGCAGTGCTAGAGACCCTAGGCGGGCCGGGGAGCTGTTTTTT. It yields the protein CSARDPRRAGELFF.

The gene calls are TRBV20-1 and TRBJ1-2; D is undetermined. V lost 0 bases, J lost 4 bases, and 9 bases lay in between. The CDR3 length is 13 residues. Per germline, CDR1 DFQATT and CDR2 SNEGSKA (reference sequence). The CDR3 coding sequence is TGCAGTGCTAGAGACAGGATTGGCTATGGCTACACCTTC. Protein product: CSARDRIGYGYTF.

The chain employs TRBV3-1 and TRBJ2-1; D is uncertain. Germline V CDR1 and CDR2: LGHDT, YNNKEL (reference sequence). The CDR3 has 16 residues. V lost 2 bases and J lost 0, with 11 bases in between. CDR3 sequence reads: CASSQRRPGSYNEQFF. The CDR3 DNA sequence: TGTGCCAGCAGCCAAAGGCGACCGGGCTCCTACAATGAGCAGTTCTTC.

V and J are TRBV20-1 and TRBJ2-5, with 9 bases that match TRBD2. Trimming removed 5 bases from V and 1 base from J; junction bases left unmatched: 5. CDR1 is DFQATT and CDR2 is SNEGSKA in the germline V gene (reference sequence). The CDR3 runs to 14 residues. The CDR3 reads CSAGAGGIQETQYF. In DNA, the CDR3 is TGCAGTGCTGGAGCGGGGGGCATCCAAGAGACCCAGTACTTC.

This clonotype has a count of ten or more. CDR3 sequence: CASSTETGDGYTF. The CDR3 bases are TGTGCCAGCAGCACAGAGACAGGGGACGGCTACACCTTC. The J gene is TRBJ1-2, the V gene TRBV7-3; 8 nucleotides match TRBD1. This CDR3 is 13 amino acids long. Germline values: CDR1 SGHTA, CDR2 FQGTGA. J lost 8 bases, V lost 5 bases, and 7 bases had no gene match. The full variable domain, with the rest looked up from reference TRBV7-3 and TRBJ1-2, is GAGVSQTPSNKVTEKGKYVELRCDPISGHTALYWYRQSLGQGPEFLIYFQGTGAADDSGLPNDRFFAVRPEGSVSTLKIQRTERGDSAVYLCASSTETGDGYTFGSGTRLTVV.

This clonotype was detected ten times or more. V gene TRBV29-1 combines with J gene TRBJ1-5; D gene unclear. Germline CDR1 and CDR2: SQVTM and ANQGSEA. The CDR3 is 14 residues long. Trimming shortened V by 4 bases and J by 3 bases, and 13 bases separated the two germline ends. This chain's CDR3 is CSVGGLGANQPQHF. DNA of the CDR3: TGCAGCGTTGGGGGTTTAGGTGCCAATCAGCCCCAGCATTTT. Drawing the rest from reference TRBV29-1 and TRBJ1-5, the complete variable domain is SAVISQKPSRDICQRGTSLTIQCQVDSQVTMMFWYRQQPGQSLTLIATANQGSEATYESGFVIDKFPISRPNLTFSTLTVSNMSPEDSSIYLCSVGGLGANQPQHFGDGTRLSIL.